At least ten counts were recorded for the clone carrying this TCR beta chain. The sample comes from a study of T cells in Graves' hyperthyroidism and ophthalmopathy. Amplification targeted TCR beta CDR3 regions from RNA transcripts. The HTBI primer set drove a first-round RT-PCR of the TCR CDR3. MiXCR, run by TCRdb on the multiplex PCR reads, gives a single entry per CDR3 protein. The sample records approximately 610,000 distinct CDR3 sequences, under 15% being singletons. The sequenced material came from blood. This TCR was sampled from a woman aged 40 to 49 with Graves' ophthalmopathy.

In DNA form, the CDR3 reads TGTGCCAGCAGTGAAATAAGGACAGGGAAAATGCAGCATTTT. Translating gives CASSEIRTGKMQHF. The chain carries TRBV6-1 and TRBJ1-5; 8 nucleotides align to TRBD1. CDR3 length equals 14 residues. CDR1 and CDR2 from the germline V gene are MNHNS and SASEGT. After removal of 2 bases from V and 13 bases from J, the junction contained 10 bases not matched to a gene.